The rows below give T cell receptor beta chains drawn from one sample of a study of lymphopenia after photon versus proton radiotherapy. Sequenced by immunoSEQ multiplex PCR; TCRdb stores in-frame clones only, minus some. The sample records 30,000 to 40,000 clones, around 82% being singletons. This material consisted of peripheral blood, taken from a patient treated with proton-based radiotherapy. All receptors come from a woman in her sixties or seventies with pancreatic cancer. The CDR3 runs from the conserved cysteine through the conserved F or W. D genes are given only for firm matches. Clone size is not always given. Where it is, it says once, few, many or a class for expanded clones.

d_gene: TRBD1
v_gene: TRBV27
abundance: .
j_gene: TRBJ2-1
CDR3nt: TGTGCCAGCAGTTCCCCGGGACAGGGTGTTAATGAGCAGTTCTTC
CDR3aa: CASSSPGQGVNEQFF

d_gene: .
v_gene: TRBV28
abundance: .
j_gene: TRBJ2-7
CDR3nt: TGTGCCAGCAGTCCCCTTGGGGTAGGATACGAGCAGTACTTC
CDR3aa: CASSPLGVGYEQYF

d_gene: .
v_gene: TRBV18
abundance: .
j_gene: TRBJ2-3
CDR3nt: TGTGCCAGCTCAGACCGGGACACGATCGTCACAGATACGCAGTATTTT
CDR3aa: CASSDRDTIVTDTQYF

d_gene: .
v_gene: TRBV2
abundance: .
j_gene: TRBJ1-4
CDR3nt: TGTGCCAGCAGTATAGGAGGGATTGGGAATGAAAAACTGTTTTTT
CDR3aa: CASSIGGIGNEKLFF

d_gene: TRBD1
v_gene: TRBV5-1
abundance: .
j_gene: TRBJ1-1
CDR3nt: TGCGCCAGCAGCACCGGACAGGGGAACACTGAAGCTTTCTTT
CDR3aa: CASSTGQGNTEAFF

d_gene: TRBD2
v_gene: TRBV7-9
abundance: .
j_gene: TRBJ2-7
CDR3nt: TGTGCCAGCAGCTCCCCCGCGTCTAGCGGGAGGTCGGCCTACGAGCAGTACTTC
CDR3aa: CASSSPASSGRSAYEQYF

d_gene: TRBD1
v_gene: TRBV5-1
abundance: .
j_gene: TRBJ2-7
CDR3nt: TGCGCCAGCAGCCCGGGACAGGGGGCTTACTACGAGCAGTACTTC
CDR3aa: CASSPGQGAYYEQYF

d_gene: .
v_gene: TRBV27
abundance: .
j_gene: TRBJ2-7
CDR3nt: TGTGCCAGCAGTCCATCGGGGTACGAGCAGTACTTC
CDR3aa: CASSPSGYEQYF

d_gene: .
v_gene: TRBV29-1
abundance: .
j_gene: TRBJ1-5
CDR3nt: TGCAGCGTTGCTGAGGGGGGGCCAAGACAGCCCCAGCATTTT
CDR3aa: CSVAEGGPRQPQHF

d_gene: .
v_gene: TRBV28
abundance: .
j_gene: TRBJ1-5
CDR3nt: TGTGCCAGCAGGTCTAGGGCAGGTGCGGGCGTGGAAGCCCAGCATTTT
CDR3aa: CASRSRAGAGVEAQHF

d_gene: .
v_gene: TRBV9
abundance: .
j_gene: TRBJ2-4
CDR3nt: TGTGCCAGCAGCGTAGGACAGGAGCACATTCAGTACTTC
CDR3aa: CASSVGQEHIQYF

d_gene: TRBD1
v_gene: TRBV2
abundance: .
j_gene: TRBJ1-5
CDR3nt: TGTGCCAGCAGTGAAGCCAGCAGGGGACAGGGCACCAGTTTT
CDR3aa: CASSEASRGQGTSF

d_gene: .
v_gene: TRBV30
abundance: .
j_gene: TRBJ2-3
CDR3nt: TGTGCCTGGAGGCCTTTAGGCACAGATACGCAGTATTTT
CDR3aa: CAWRPLGTDTQYF

d_gene: .
v_gene: TRBV11-2
abundance: .
j_gene: TRBJ1-5
CDR3nt: TGTGCCAGCAGCTTAGGGACCTATAGCAATCAGCCCCAGCATTTT
CDR3aa: CASSLGTYSNQPQHF

d_gene: .
v_gene: TRBV7-8
abundance: .
j_gene: TRBJ1-3
CDR3nt: TGTGCCGGCAGCTCCACAGGAACCTTTGGAAACACCATATATTTT
CDR3aa: CAGSSTGTFGNTIYF

d_gene: .
v_gene: TRBV2
abundance: .
j_gene: TRBJ2-5
CDR3nt: TGTGCCAGCAGTGGGGAGAGGGGGAGAGAGACCCAGTACTTC
CDR3aa: CASSGERGRETQYF

d_gene: TRBD2
v_gene: TRBV29-1
abundance: .
j_gene: TRBJ2-1
CDR3nt: TGCAGCGTTGGGATGGCGGGAGGCTCCTACAATGAGCAGTTCTTC
CDR3aa: CSVGMAGGSYNEQFF

d_gene: .
v_gene: TRBV18
abundance: .
j_gene: TRBJ1-4
CDR3nt: TGTGCCAGCTCACGCCAGGACGAGTTGACGGACGGAAAACTGTTTTTT
CDR3aa: CASSRQDELTDGKLFF

d_gene: .
v_gene: TRBV27
abundance: .
j_gene: TRBJ2-2
CDR3nt: TGTGCCAGCAGCCCCCGTTGGGTCGGGGAGCTGTTTTTT
CDR3aa: CASSPRWVGELFF

d_gene: .
v_gene: TRBV2
abundance: .
j_gene: TRBJ2-7
CDR3nt: TGTGCCAGCAAGGGGGGGGGACGGGACGAACAGTACTTC
CDR3aa: CASKGGGRDEQYF

d_gene: TRBD1
v_gene: TRBV4-1
abundance: .
j_gene: TRBJ1-1
CDR3nt: TGCGCCAGCAGTCCCGGGACAGCCGACACTGAAGCTTTCTTT
CDR3aa: CASSPGTADTEAFF

d_gene: .
v_gene: TRBV7-9
abundance: once
j_gene: TRBJ2-7
CDR3nt: TGTGCCAGCAGCCGGACAGCCTACGAGCAGTACTTC
CDR3aa: CASSRTAYEQYF

d_gene: .
v_gene: TRBV6-6
abundance: .
j_gene: TRBJ2-7
CDR3nt: TGTGCCAGCAGCTTGAAAGGGATCTCCTACGAGCAGTACTTC
CDR3aa: CASSLKGISYEQYF

d_gene: .
v_gene: TRBV6-6
abundance: .
j_gene: TRBJ2-3
CDR3nt: TGTGCCAGCACCCCCCGCGTCATAGATACGCAGTATTTT
CDR3aa: CASTPRVIDTQYF

d_gene: .
v_gene: TRBV30
abundance: .
j_gene: TRBJ1-1
CDR3nt: TGTGCCTGGGAGAAAAGGGGGGGCACTGAAGCTTTCTTT
CDR3aa: CAWEKRGGTEAFF

d_gene: .
v_gene: TRBV7-9
abundance: .
j_gene: TRBJ1-4
CDR3nt: TGTGCCAGCAGCAGAGACAATGCGAGGGAAAAACTGTTTTTT
CDR3aa: CASSRDNAREKLFF

d_gene: .
v_gene: TRBV5-6
abundance: few
j_gene: TRBJ2-3
CDR3nt: TGTGCCAGCAGCGACAATCTCGTGGGGATTAGCACAGATACGCAGTATTTT
CDR3aa: CASSDNLVGISTDTQYF

d_gene: TRBD1
v_gene: TRBV13
abundance: .
j_gene: TRBJ1-1
CDR3nt: TGTGCCAGCAGCTGGCCGGGACAGCTGAACACTGAAGCTTTCTTT
CDR3aa: CASSWPGQLNTEAFF

d_gene: TRBD2
v_gene: TRBV4-3
abundance: .
j_gene: TRBJ2-7
CDR3nt: TGCGCCAGCAGCCTACTAGCGGGAGAGAACGAGCAGTACTTC
CDR3aa: CASSLLAGENEQYF

d_gene: TRBD1
v_gene: TRBV18
abundance: .
j_gene: TRBJ2-7
CDR3nt: TGTGCCAGCTCACCATCCACCGGGACAGCATCCTACGAGCAGTACTTC
CDR3aa: CASSPSTGTASYEQYF

d_gene: TRBD2
v_gene: TRBV29-1
abundance: .
j_gene: TRBJ2-1
CDR3nt: TGCAGCGGGGGCCTAGCGGGAGGCTCCTACAATGAGCAGTTCTTC
CDR3aa: CSGGLAGGSYNEQFF

d_gene: .
v_gene: TRBV11-3
abundance: .
j_gene: TRBJ2-7
CDR3nt: TGTGCCAGCAGCTTAGCGCCGGGAGACTCCTACGAGCAGTACTTC
CDR3aa: CASSLAPGDSYEQYF

d_gene: .
v_gene: TRBV6-4
abundance: few
j_gene: TRBJ2-3
CDR3nt: TGTGCCAGCAGTGACTCGAACCTGGGGCCGGATACGCAGTATTTT
CDR3aa: CASSDSNLGPDTQYF

d_gene: TRBD2
v_gene: TRBV7-6
abundance: few
j_gene: TRBJ2-3
CDR3nt: TGTGCCAGCAGCCCAGAACATCGACAGCGGGAGTTCCCAGATACGCAGTATTTT
CDR3aa: CASSPEHRQREFPDTQYF

d_gene: TRBD2
v_gene: TRBV7-2
abundance: .
j_gene: TRBJ2-1
CDR3nt: TGTGCCAGCAGTCCTAGCGGGGGTAATGAGCAGTTCTTC
CDR3aa: CASSPSGGNEQFF

d_gene: .
v_gene: TRBV28
abundance: .
j_gene: TRBJ1-3
CDR3nt: TGTGCCAGCAGTTCCTACGGGGCAGGGGTGCCCTCTGGAAACACCATATATTTT
CDR3aa: CASSSYGAGVPSGNTIYF

d_gene: TRBD2
v_gene: TRBV19
abundance: .
j_gene: TRBJ2-3
CDR3nt: TGTGCCAGTACCCTAGCGGGACGCACAGATACGCAGTATTTT
CDR3aa: CASTLAGRTDTQYF

d_gene: TRBD1
v_gene: TRBV6-6
abundance: .
j_gene: TRBJ1-1
CDR3nt: TGTGCCAGCAGCACCCTAGGAGGGGGCGCCGCTGAAGCTTTCTTT
CDR3aa: CASSTLGGGAAEAFF

d_gene: .
v_gene: TRBV7-1
abundance: few
j_gene: TRBJ2-1
CDR3nt: TGTGCCAGCAGACTAGGGGTGGAGCAGTTCTTC
CDR3aa: CASRLGVEQFF

d_gene: .
v_gene: TRBV30
abundance: .
j_gene: TRBJ1-4
CDR3nt: TGTGCCTGGAGTGTACAGTATGAAAAACTGTTTTTT
CDR3aa: CAWSVQYEKLFF

d_gene: TRBD2
v_gene: TRBV9
abundance: .
j_gene: TRBJ2-3
CDR3nt: TGTGCCAGCAGCGTTGAAACAAGACTAGCGGGAGGGAACACAGATACGCAGTATTTT
CDR3aa: CASSVETRLAGGNTDTQYF

d_gene: .
v_gene: TRBV7-3
abundance: .
j_gene: TRBJ2-3
CDR3nt: TGTGCCAGCAGCCTCACCCAGGGGCCGACAGATACGCAGTATTTT
CDR3aa: CASSLTQGPTDTQYF

d_gene: .
v_gene: TRBV25-1
abundance: .
j_gene: TRBJ1-6
CDR3nt: TGTGCCAGCAGACCACAGGGTTGGAATTCACCCCTCCACTTT
CDR3aa: CASRPQGWNSPLHF

d_gene: TRBD1
v_gene: TRBV29-1
abundance: .
j_gene: TRBJ1-2
CDR3nt: TGCAGCGTCCTATTGGACAGGGTCTATGGCTACACCTTC
CDR3aa: CSVLLDRVYGYTF

d_gene: TRBD1
v_gene: TRBV28
abundance: once
j_gene: TRBJ2-7
CDR3nt: TGTGCCAGCAGAGAACAGCGAGGACAGGGGGGTGAGCAGTACTTC
CDR3aa: CASREQRGQGGEQYF

d_gene: TRBD1
v_gene: TRBV6-5
abundance: .
j_gene: TRBJ1-6
CDR3nt: TGTGCCAGCAATAGTCAGGGGGCCCCGAATTCACCCCTCCACTTT
CDR3aa: CASNSQGAPNSPLHF

d_gene: .
v_gene: TRBV20-1
abundance: .
j_gene: TRBJ1-2
CDR3nt: TGCAGTGCTAGAGATCTACTTGGCTACACCTTC
CDR3aa: CSARDLLGYTF

d_gene: TRBD1
v_gene: TRBV30
abundance: .
j_gene: TRBJ2-5
CDR3nt: TGTGCCTGGACGGGGACAGGGCTTAGGATTCGGGAGCAGTACTTC
CDR3aa: CAWTGTGLRIREQYF

d_gene: .
v_gene: TRBV5-1
abundance: .
j_gene: TRBJ2-7
CDR3nt: TGCGCCAGCAGCTTGACCCGGGGCGACCACGAGCAGTACTTC
CDR3aa: CASSLTRGDHEQYF

d_gene: .
v_gene: TRBV19
abundance: .
j_gene: TRBJ1-4
CDR3nt: TGTGCCAGTAGTATCCGGACAGTCGGGAATGAAAAACTGTTTTTT
CDR3aa: CASSIRTVGNEKLFF